What follows are 9 T cell receptor beta chains derived from one specimen sequenced in a study of CD8 T cells in ankylosing spondylitis. TCRdb used MiXCR to reprocess the 5' RACE reads, holding one entry per CDR3 protein. The sample contains under 300,000 distinct CDR3 sequences, about 20% of which appear only once. Sequenced sample: blood, either unsorted or a sorted T cell fraction (not recorded which). The receptors were gathered from a male donor with ankylosing spondylitis or in good health (not recorded which).

A few counts support this clonotype. The J gene is TRBJ2-3, the V gene TRBV6-2 or TRBV6-3; weak D call: TRBD2 (6 bases). CDR3 length equals 16 residues. V lost 2 bases, J lost 4 bases, and 16 bases lay in between. Germline assignment: CDR1 MNHEY and CDR2 SVGEGT. For the CDR3, the DNA is TGTGCCAGCAGTTACAAGGCGGGACGGGATCCAGATACGCAGTATTTT. Protein: CASSYKAGRDPDTQYF.

This clonotype was seen ten or more times. The chain couples TRBV7-8 to TRBJ2-3, with 12 bases aligning to TRBD2. After removal of 4 bases from V and 3 bases from J, the junction contained 8 bases not matched to a gene. Looked up from germline, CDR1 is SGHVS and CDR2 is FQNEAQ. The CDR3 runs 17 residues. The CDR3 DNA reads as TGTGCCAGCAGCTCGCTAGCGGGAGGGCCCTCGACAGATACGCAGTATTTT. This gives the protein CASSSLAGGPSTDTQYF.

This clonotype came up a few times. The chain is built from TRBV5-6 and TRBJ2-1; 9 bases align to TRBD1. Per the germline V gene, CDR1 is SGHDT and CDR2 is YYEEEE. V was clipped by 4 bases and J by 2 bases; unmatched bases: 4. The CDR3 contains 15 residues. The CDR3 region is CASSPRDRAYNEQFF. The DNA for the CDR3 is TGTGCCAGCAGCCCCCGGGACAGGGCCTACAATGAGCAGTTCTTC.

This clonotype was detected a few times. The V gene is TRBV7-9, the J gene TRBJ2-5; the D gene is possibly TRBD2 (6 bases). V was clipped by 4 bases and J by 4 bases, with 16 bases between them. This CDR3 contains 15 residues. Germline loops: CDR1 SEHNR, CDR2 FQNEAQ (reference sequence). CDR3 DNA sequence: TGTGCCAGCAGCTCCTGGGAGGCAGGGCCAGAGACCCAGTACTTC. Amino acid sequence: CASSSWEAGPETQYF.

V usage is TRBV7-9 and J usage is TRBJ2-7; the D gene is possibly TRBD2 (6 bases). Per the germline V gene, CDR1 is SEHNR and CDR2 is FQNEAQ (reference sequence). This CDR3 is 15 amino acids long. Deletions cut 5 bases from V and 0 bases from J, with 14 bases between. The CDR3 region is CASSMRDGSSYEQYF. DNA for the CDR3: TGTGCCAGCAGCATGCGGGACGGGAGCTCCTACGAGCAGTACTTC.

The rearrangement uses TRBV7-2 and TRBJ2-5; D might be TRBD1 (6 bases). This CDR3 is 15 amino acids long. V lost 7 bases to trimming and J lost 2 bases, with 17 bases between them. The germline V gene encodes CDR1 SGHTA and CDR2 FQGNSA. The CDR3 nucleotides are TGTGCCAGCACCACCCGGATACAGGGACAAGAGACCCAGTACTTC. Amino acids: CASTTRIQGQETQYF.

Comments on this clonotype: This could be a read error, since a much larger clone is one nucleotide away. This CDR3 reads CASSGGTGVGEQFF. CDR3 bases: TGTGCCAGCAGTGGGGGGACAGGCGTAGGCGAGCAGTTCTTC. V is TRBV27 and J is TRBJ2-7; 8 bases map to TRBD1. The DNA end is more similar to TRBJ2-1, so the J call may be wrong. This CDR3 has 14 residues. Germline values: CDR1 MNHEY, CDR2 SMNVEV (reference sequence).

This clonotype was counted a few times. The genes are TRBV4-3 and TRBJ2-6; D may be TRBD1 (6 bases). Trimming left V 1 base short and J 0 bases short, with 10 bases between. CDR1 is LGHNA, CDR2 YSLEER, per germline. CDR3 length: 17 residues. The CDR3 DNA follows: TGCGCCAGCAGCCAAGGACAGGAAAACTCTGGGGCCAACGTCCTGACTTTC. This encodes CASSQGQENSGANVLTF.

V usage is TRBV7-6 and J usage is TRBJ2-7; perhaps TRBD1 as D (6 bases). The germline V gene has CDR1 SGHVS and CDR2 FNYEAQ. V was pared by 5 bases and J by 3 bases, with 14 bases between. This CDR3 has 14 residues. DNA for the CDR3: TGTGCCAGCAGCGTATGGGGACACAGCTACGAGCAGTACTTC. Translated, it gives CASSVWGHSYEQYF.